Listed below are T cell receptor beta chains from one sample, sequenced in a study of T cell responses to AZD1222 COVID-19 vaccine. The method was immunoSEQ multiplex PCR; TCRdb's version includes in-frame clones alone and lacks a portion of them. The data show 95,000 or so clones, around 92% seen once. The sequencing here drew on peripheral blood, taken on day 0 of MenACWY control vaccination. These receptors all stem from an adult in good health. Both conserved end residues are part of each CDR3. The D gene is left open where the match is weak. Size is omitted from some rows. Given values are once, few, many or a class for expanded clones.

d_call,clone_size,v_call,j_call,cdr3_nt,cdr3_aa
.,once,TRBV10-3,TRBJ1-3,TGTGCCATCAGTGAGTCAGTAACACTTGGAAACACCATATATTTT,CAISESVTLGNTIYF
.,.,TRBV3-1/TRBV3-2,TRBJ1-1,TGTGCCAGCAGCCAAAAGGGTTGGAACACTGAAGCTTTCTTT,CASSQKGWNTEAFF
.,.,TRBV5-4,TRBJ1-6,TGTGCCAGCAGCCCGGCGGGGGGTTCACCCCTCCACTTT,CASSPAGGSPLHF
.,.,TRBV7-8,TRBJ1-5,TGTGCCAGCAGCTTAGGGGCGCATAGCAATCAGCCCCAGCATTTT,CASSLGAHSNQPQHF
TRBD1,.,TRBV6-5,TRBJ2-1,TGTGCCAGCAGTTTGGGACAGGGAGAAGGTGAGCAGTTCTTC,CASSLGQGEGEQFF
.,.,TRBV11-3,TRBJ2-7,TGTGCCAGCAGCTTAGTCAGGGGGGCGAGTGAGCAGTACTTC,CASSLVRGASEQYF
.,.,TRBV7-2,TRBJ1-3,TGTGCCAGCAGCTTAACTAAACCCTGGGAAAACACCATATATTTT,CASSLTKPWENTIYF
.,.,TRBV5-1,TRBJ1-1,TGCGCCAGCAGCTTGGAAAGAAACACTGAAGCTTTCTTT,CASSLERNTEAFF
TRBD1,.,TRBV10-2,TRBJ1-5,TGCGCCAGCAGAGCTACAGGGGGTAATCAGCCCCAGCATTTT,CASRATGGNQPQHF
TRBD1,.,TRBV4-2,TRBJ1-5,TGTGCCAGCAGCCCTGGACAGGGGGCCGTAACTGACAATCAGCCCCAGCATTTT,CASSPGQGAVTDNQPQHF
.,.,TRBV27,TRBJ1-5,TGTGCCAGCAGTTTGCGGGGGCGGAATCAGCCCCAGCATTTT,CASSLRGRNQPQHF
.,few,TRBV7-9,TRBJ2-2,TGTGCCAGCAGCTTCCCGACAGCGAACACCGGGGAGCTGTTTTTT,CASSFPTANTGELFF
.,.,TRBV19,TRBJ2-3,TGTGCCAGTATGAGTCTGGGGACAACAGATACGCAGTATTTT,CASMSLGTTDTQYF
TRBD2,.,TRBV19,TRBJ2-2,TGTGCCAGTAGTTCGGGACTAGCGGGGGACACCGGGGAGCTGTTTTTT,CASSSGLAGDTGELFF
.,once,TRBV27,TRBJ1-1,TGTGCCAGCAGCCCTTACGAGGGGGAACAGCATAAGGAAGCTTTCTTT,CASSPYEGEQHKEAFF
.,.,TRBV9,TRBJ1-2,TGTGCCAGCAGCCCAACGGACCTCTATGGCTACACCTTC,CASSPTDLYGYTF
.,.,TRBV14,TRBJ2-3,TGTGCCAGCAGCCAAGGCGCCAGATCAGATACGCAGTATTTT,CASSQGARSDTQYF
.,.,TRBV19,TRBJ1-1,TGTGCCAGTAGTATAGGAGTCAACACTGAAGCTTTCTTT,CASSIGVNTEAFF
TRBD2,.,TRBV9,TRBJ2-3,TGTGCCAGCAGCGTAGTCGGACTAGCGGGTCCGGCGGATACGCAGTATTTT,CASSVVGLAGPADTQYF
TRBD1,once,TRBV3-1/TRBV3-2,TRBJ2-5,TGTGCCAGCGGGGCGACAGGGGGCTGGGAGACCCAGTACTTC,CASGATGGWETQYF
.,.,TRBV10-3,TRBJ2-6,TGTGCCATCTCCCAGCCCGATTACTTTGGGGCCAACGTCCTGACTTTC,CAISQPDYFGANVLTF
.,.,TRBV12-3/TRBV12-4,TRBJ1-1,TGTGCCAGCAGTTTAAGTTTTGCAGGTGAAGCTTTCTTT,CASSLSFAGEAFF
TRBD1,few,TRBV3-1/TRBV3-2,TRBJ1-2,TGTGCCAGCAGCCTCGGGACAGGGGATGGCTACACCTTC,CASSLGTGDGYTF
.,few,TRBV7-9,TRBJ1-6,TGTGCCAGCAGCTTAGCGGAGAGGAATTCACCCCTCCACTTT,CASSLAERNSPLHF
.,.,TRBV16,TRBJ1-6,TGTGCCAGCAGCCAACTCCGGGAAGCTTCACCCCTCCACTTT,CASSQLREASPLHF
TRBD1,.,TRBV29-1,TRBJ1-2,TGCAGCGGGGTGACAGGGCCCTATGGCTACACCTTC,CSGVTGPYGYTF
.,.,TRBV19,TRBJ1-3,TGTGCCAGTAGTATCTCCTATACCCCTGGAAACACCATATATTTT,CASSISYTPGNTIYF
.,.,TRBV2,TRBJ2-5,TGTGCCAGCAAGGACTCCAACCAGGAGACCCAGTACTTC,CASKDSNQETQYF
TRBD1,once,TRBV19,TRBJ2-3,TGTGCCAGTAGTATCTTGGACAGGGTCACAGATACGCAGTATTTT,CASSILDRVTDTQYF
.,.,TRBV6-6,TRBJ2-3,TGTGCCAGCAGAGACGGGCCCTCAGATACGCAGTATTTT,CASRDGPSDTQYF
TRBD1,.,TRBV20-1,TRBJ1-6,TGCAGTGCTAGTCGACCAGGGGGGAGCTCCTATAATTCACCCCTCCACTTT,CSASRPGGSSYNSPLHF
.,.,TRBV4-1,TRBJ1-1,TGCGCCAGCAGCCAAGAGAAGGGGTGGTTGACTGAAGCTTTCTTT,CASSQEKGWLTEAFF
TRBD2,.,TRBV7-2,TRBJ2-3,TGTGCCAGCAACACGGGAGGGGGAGATACGCAGTATTTT,CASNTGGGDTQYF
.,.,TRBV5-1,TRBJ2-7,TGCGCCAGCAGCTTGGAGGTCGACATAGGATACGAGCAGTACTTC,CASSLEVDIGYEQYF
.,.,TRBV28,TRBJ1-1,TGTGCCAGCAGTTTAAGGGATTGGACTGAAGCTTTCTTT,CASSLRDWTEAFF
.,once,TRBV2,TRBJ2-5,TGTGCCAGCAGGACTAGTGGGGCGAGAGGGACCCAGTACTTC,CASRTSGARGTQYF
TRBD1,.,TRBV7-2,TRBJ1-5,TGTGCCAGCAGCGGAAACCAGGGGGCGCCCCCACAGCCCCAGCATTTT,CASSGNQGAPPQPQHF
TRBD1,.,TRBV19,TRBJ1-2,TGTGCCAGTACGCTCGACAGGGCTTCCGGCTACACCTTC,CASTLDRASGYTF
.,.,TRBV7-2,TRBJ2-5,TGTGCCAGCAGCTTAAGGGGGGGTATTCAAGAGACCCAGTACTTC,CASSLRGGIQETQYF
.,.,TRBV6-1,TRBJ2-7,TGTGCCAGCAGTGATCGGGGCTACGAGCAGTACTTC,CASSDRGYEQYF
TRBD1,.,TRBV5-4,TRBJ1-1,TGTGCCAGCAGCCCAGGACAGGGGTACACTGAAGCTTTCTTT,CASSPGQGYTEAFF
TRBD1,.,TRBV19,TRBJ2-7,TGTGCCACCCGAGAGGACAGGGCCCACTACGAGCAGTACTTC,CATREDRAHYEQYF
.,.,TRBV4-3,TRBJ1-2,TGCGCCAGCAGCCAAGTTGGCCAGGGAAGCGGCTACACCTTC,CASSQVGQGSGYTF
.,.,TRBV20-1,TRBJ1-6,TGCAGTGTTACTGGGGGGACACCCCTCCACTTT,CSVTGGTPLHF
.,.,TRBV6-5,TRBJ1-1,TGTGCCAGCAGCCCGACCGGGGGCACTGAAGCTTTCTTT,CASSPTGGTEAFF
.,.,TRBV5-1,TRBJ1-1,TGCGCCAGCAGCTTGGTATCGGGCTTAGAGAACACTGAAGCTTTCTTT,CASSLVSGLENTEAFF
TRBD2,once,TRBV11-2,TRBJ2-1,TGTGCCAGCAGCTTAGCCCCGGGACTAGCGGGGGAGGCGAAGCAGTTCTTC,CASSLAPGLAGEAKQFF
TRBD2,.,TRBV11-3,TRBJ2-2,TGTGCCAGCAGCCCCCGGGAGGGGTGGGGCTACACCGGGGAGCTGTTTTTT,CASSPREGWGYTGELFF
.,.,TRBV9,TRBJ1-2,TGTGCCAGCAGCTCCTCAGATTTTCACTATGGCTACACCTTC,CASSSSDFHYGYTF
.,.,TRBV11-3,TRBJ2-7,TGTGCCAGCAGCTTAGATCGAAGGACGGGAGAGCAGTACTTC,CASSLDRRTGEQYF
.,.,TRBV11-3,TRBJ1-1,TGTGCCAGCAGCCCGGATGGGGTGAACACTGAAGCTTTCTTT,CASSPDGVNTEAFF